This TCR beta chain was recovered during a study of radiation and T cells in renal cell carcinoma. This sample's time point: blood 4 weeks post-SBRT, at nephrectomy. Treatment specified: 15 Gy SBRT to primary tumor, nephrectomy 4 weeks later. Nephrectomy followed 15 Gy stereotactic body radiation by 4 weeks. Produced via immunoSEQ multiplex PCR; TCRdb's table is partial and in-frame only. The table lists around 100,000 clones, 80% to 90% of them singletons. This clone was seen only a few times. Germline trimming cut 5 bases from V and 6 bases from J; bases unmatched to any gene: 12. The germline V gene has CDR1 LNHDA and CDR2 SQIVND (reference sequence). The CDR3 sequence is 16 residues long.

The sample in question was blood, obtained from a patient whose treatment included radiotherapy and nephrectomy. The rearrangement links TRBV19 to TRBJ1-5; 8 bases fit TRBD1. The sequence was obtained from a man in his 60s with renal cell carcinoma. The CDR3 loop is CASSPQGGTGFQPQHF. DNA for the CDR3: TGTGCCAGTAGTCCACAGGGGGGAACGGGCTTTCAGCCCCAGCATTTT.